The 32 T cell receptor beta chains given below trace back to one sample, sequenced in a study of T cells in Graves' hyperthyroidism and ophthalmopathy. The source material, RNA transcripts, was used to amplify TCR beta CDR3 regions. First-round RT-PCR targeting the TCR CDR3 was performed with the HTBI primer set. MiXCR, run by TCRdb on the multiplex PCR reads, gives a single entry per CDR3 protein. The profile shows about 840,000 distinct CDR3 sequences, 35% to 40% of them singletons. The sample comprised blood. The receptors come from a man aged 18 to 30 with Graves' hyperthyroidism.

This chain connects TRBV9 to TRBJ2-5, with D possibly TRBD1 on 5 matching bases. The CDR3 spans 16 residues. In germline, CDR1 is SGDLS, CDR2 YYNGEE. Between the trimmed V and J ends, which lost 4 bases and 0 bases, there was a span of 16 bases. The CDR3 region is CASSSGRQTYQETQYF. The CDR3 bases are TGTGCCAGCAGCTCCGGTCGACAGACGTACCAAGAGACCCAGTACTTC.

The chain links TRBV30 to TRBJ1-4, with a tentative D call TRBD1 (6 bases). Deletions cut 3 bases from V and 8 bases from J, with 16 bases between. CDR1 is GTSNPN, CDR2 SVGIG, per germline (reference sequence). This CDR3 has 14 amino acids. The CDR3 is CAWSNDRRMEKLFF. CDR3 DNA: TGTGCCTGGAGCAACGACAGGCGAATGGAAAAACTGTTTTTT.

This chain links TRBV29-1 with TRBJ2-2, with D unclear. Germline CDR1 reads SQVTM; CDR2 reads ANQGSEA. With 7 bases removed from V and 1 base from J, the gap between germline ends came to 10 bases. The CDR3 is 13 residues long. The CDR3 protein is CSAWTVNTGELFF. The DNA for the CDR3 is TGCAGCGCCTGGACGGTGAACACCGGGGAGCTGTTTTTT.

This clonotype was observed at least ten times. Germline is not matched at one junction end, which may reflect a read error. The CDR3 reads CASSLGAGAETFF. CDR3 in DNA: TGTGCCAGCAGCCTGGGGGCAGGGGCTGAAACTTTCTTT. V usage is TRBV7-3 and J usage is TRBJ1-1; D is possibly TRBD1 (6 bases). Looked up from germline, CDR1 is SGHTA and CDR2 is FQGTGA. The CDR3 is 13 amino acids. The whole variable domain, remainder taken from reference TRBV7-3 and TRBJ1-1, is GAGVSQTPSNKVTEKGKYVELRCDPISGHTALYWYRQSLGQGPEFLIYFQGTGAADDSGLPNDRFFAVRPEGSVSTLKIQRTERGDSAVYLCASSLGAGAETFFGQGTRLTVV.

This clonotype was counted at least ten times. The rearrangement joins TRBV25-1 to TRBJ2-5; 9 bases agree with TRBD1. Per germline, CDR1 MGHDK and CDR2 SYGVNS. V dropped 5 bases and J dropped 6; count of bases not matched to a gene: 7. CDR3 length equals 14 residues. CDR3 amino acids: CASSRRTGEKTQYF. The DNA for the CDR3 is TGTGCCAGCAGTCGGAGGACAGGGGAGAAGACCCAGTACTTC.

This clonotype was seen a few times. V gene TRBV7-2 combines with J gene TRBJ2-7; D gene uncertain. This CDR3 contains 12 residues. V was shortened by 3 bases and J by 6 bases, with 9 bases between the two germline ends. Germline CDR1 SGHTA, CDR2 FQGNSA. CDR3 DNA: TGTGCCAGCAGCTTCTGGCAGGCCGAGCAGTACTTC. Its translation is CASSFWQAEQYF. Filled out from reference TRBV7-2 and TRBJ2-7, the complete variable domain reads GAGVSQSPSNKVTEKGKDVELRCDPISGHTALYWYRQSLGQGLEFLIYFQGNSAPDKSGLPSDRFSAERTGGSVSTLTIQRTQQEDSAVYLCASSFWQAEQYFGPGTRLTVT.

The chain combines TRBV29-1 with TRBJ2-7; tentative D call: TRBD2 (7 bases). This CDR3 spans 13 amino acids. Germline V gene lookup returns CDR1 SQVTM and CDR2 ANQGSEA. V was shortened by 7 bases and J by 7 bases, with 20 bases between the two germline ends. In DNA form, the CDR3 reads TGCAGCGGAGGGGGGGAAAACACCGGGGAGCAGTACTTC. This encodes CSGGGENTGEQYF.

The CDR3 DNA is TGCAGTGCTGTGTCACCACGACTAGCGGAGTCACAAGAGACCCAGTACTTC. The encoded protein is CSAVSPRLAESQETQYF. This rearrangement joins TRBV20-1 to TRBJ2-5, with 9 positions matching TRBD2. The CDR3 runs 17 residues. The germline V gene has CDR1 DFQATT and CDR2 SNEGSKA (reference sequence). The J segment lost 2 bases and the V segment lost 5 bases, leaving 15 bases of the junction unmatched.

The rearrangement links TRBV2 to TRBJ1-5; D possibly corresponds to TRBD1 (5 bases). The CDR3 is made up of 15 amino acids. The germline V gene encodes CDR1 SNHLY and CDR2 FYNNEI. Trimming took off 7 bases at V and 0 bases at J, with 13 bases between the two ends. CDR3 loop: CASTQRGYSNQPQHF. CDR3 bases: TGTGCCAGCACCCAACGGGGGTATAGCAATCAGCCCCAGCATTTT.

This clonotype was seen at least ten times. The rearrangement links TRBV7-3 to TRBJ1-1; D gene uncertain. CDR3 length: 14 amino acids. The germline V gene encodes CDR1 SGHTA and CDR2 FQGTGA. The germline V and J ends were trimmed by 2 bases and 6 bases, with 13 bases remaining between them. The CDR3 region is CASSLGDAGAEAFF. The CDR3 DNA follows: TGTGCCAGCAGCTTAGGCGATGCTGGAGCTGAAGCTTTCTTT.

The gene calls are TRBV29-1 and TRBJ2-7; D ambiguous. The germline V gene encodes CDR1 SQVTM and CDR2 ANQGSEA. With 1 base removed from V and 0 bases from J, the gap between germline ends came to 10 bases. This CDR3 is 14 amino acids long. The CDR3: CSVEGEPSSYEQYF. CDR3 bases: TGCAGCGTTGAAGGGGAACCGAGCTCCTACGAGCAGTACTTC.

The genes are TRBV7-2 and TRBJ2-7, with D hard to call. The CDR3 is 15 residues long. Germline CDR1 is SGHTA and CDR2 is FQGNSA. The V and J ends lost 2 bases and 5 bases respectively, with 16 bases between them. The CDR3 spells CASSLTVTSVDEQYF. CDR3 in DNA: TGTGCCAGCAGCTTAACAGTTACGTCAGTGGACGAGCAGTACTTC.

With regard to this clonotype: This may come from a read error, since a much larger clone is one base off. V usage is TRBV5-1 and J usage is TRBJ2-7; maybe TRBD1 (6 bases). The CDR3 totals 14 residues. CDR1 is SGHRS and CDR2 is YFSETQ in the germline V gene. V lost 4 bases, J lost 2 bases, and 13 bases lay in between. The CDR3 loop is CASSTRTDPYEQYF. In nucleotides, the CDR3 is TGCGCCAGCAGCACTCGGACAGACCCCTACGAGCAGTACTTC.

The genes are TRBV27 and TRBJ1-1; no reliable D call. This CDR3 has 14 residues. V was pared by 8 bases and J by 6 bases, with 19 bases between. CDR1 is MNHEY, CDR2 SMNVEV, per germline (reference sequence). The CDR3 region is CASSFSSAYPEAFF. The CDR3 nucleotides are TGTGCCAGCTCCTTCTCGTCCGCCTATCCTGAAGCTTTCTTT.

Points on this clonotype: This clone may be a read error of a much larger clone one base away. Here the CDR3 reads CAISLTGDRYGYTF. The CDR3 DNA reads as TGTGCCATCAGTTTGACGGGCGACCGCTATGGCTACACCTTC. This chain connects TRBV10-3 to TRBJ1-2; D is ambiguous. The germline gives CDR1 ENHRY, CDR2 SYGVKD. V shed 5 bases and J shed 4 bases, with 14 bases lying between them. The CDR3 extends over 14 amino acids.

This clonotype was detected ten times or more. V is TRBV5-6 and J is TRBJ1-5, with unresolved D. CDR1 SGHDT and CDR2 YYEEEE come from the germline V gene. The CDR3 consists of 12 residues. Trimming stripped 6 bases from V and 5 bases from J, with 9 bases between. The CDR3 region has the DNA TGTGCCAGCACCCGGGGAGATCAGCCCCAGCATTTT. Amino acid sequence: CASTRGDQPQHF.

This sequence joins TRBV2 and TRBJ2-2; TRBD2 is a possible D gene (7 bases). Trimming left V 2 bases short and J 8 bases short, with 15 bases between. The CDR3 extends over 15 amino acids. The germline CDR1 and CDR2 sequences are SNHLY and FYNNEI. CDR3 in amino acids: CASSETGRGTGELFF. The CDR3 DNA reads as TGTGCCAGCAGTGAAACAGGGAGGGGCACTGGGGAGCTGTTTTTT. The whole variable domain, filled in from reference TRBV2 and TRBJ2-2, reads EPEVTQTPSHQVTQMGQEVILRCVPISNHLYFYWYRQILGQKVEFLVSFYNNEISEKSEIFDDQFSVERPDGSNFTLKIRSTKLEDSAMYFCASSETGRGTGELFFGEGSRLTVL.

The chain is built from TRBV2 and TRBJ2-3; 12 positions match TRBD2. The V segment lost 10 bases and the J segment 2 bases; nucleotides outside the gene matches: 4. Germline CDR1 reads SNHLY; CDR2 reads FYNNEI. CDR3 size: 14 residues. This CDR3 reads CATLAGGNTDTQYF. CDR3 sequence (DNA): TGTGCCACCCTAGCGGGGGGGAACACAGATACGCAGTATTTT.

The V call is TRBV24-1, the J call TRBJ2-5; 12 bases are a match to TRBD2. The V segment lost 3 bases and the J segment 1 base; nucleotides outside the gene matches: 5. This CDR3 is built from 17 residues. CDR1 is KGHDR, CDR2 SFDVKD, per germline. The CDR3 DNA sequence: TGTGCCACCAGTGATCCCGGACTAGCGGGGCGCCAAGAGACCCAGTACTTC. Translation gives CATSDPGLAGRQETQYF.

J is TRBJ1-1 and V is TRBV9; D gene ambiguous. V was trimmed by 2 bases and J by 1 base, leaving 12 bases between them. The CDR3 sequence is 15 residues long. Germline V CDR1 and CDR2: SGDLS, YYNGEE. CDR3 amino acids: CASSVLLGRNTEAFF. Here the CDR3 DNA reads TGTGCCAGCAGCGTCCTGCTAGGAAGGAACACTGAAGCTTTCTTT.

J is TRBJ1-1 and V is TRBV24-1; TRBD1 matches at 7 bases. The V gene's germline CDR1 is KGHDR and CDR2 SFDVKD. The CDR3 sequence is 12 residues long. With V trimmed by 4 bases and J by 11 bases, 6 bases remained unmatched. CDR3 DNA: TGTGCCACCAGTGACCGTACAGGGGTGGCTTTCTTT. This codes for CATSDRTGVAFF.

This clonotype was observed a single time. The J gene is TRBJ1-6, the V gene TRBV25-1; no definite D call. CDR3 length: 17 residues. CDR1 and CDR2 from the germline V gene are MGHDK and SYGVNS. V gave up 5 bases and J gave up 0 bases, with 14 bases separating them. The CDR3, as DNA: TGTGCCAGCAGTTTCTGGAAGGAGAGCTCCTATAATTCACCCCTCCACTTT. Translation: CASSFWKESSYNSPLHF.

This clonotype appeared once. J is TRBJ1-1 and V is TRBV11-2, with 8 bases matching TRBD1. V was clipped by 4 bases and J by 1 base; unmatched bases: 11. The CDR3 spans 17 residues. Germline V CDR1 and CDR2: SGHAT, FQNNGV. DNA of the CDR3: TGTGCCAGCAGCTCGCTCCGTACAGGGGGGGAGAACACTGAAGCTTTCTTT. It translates to CASSSLRTGGENTEAFF.

This clonotype was seen repeatedly, ten times or more. The chain links TRBV7-2 to TRBJ1-6, with D perhaps TRBD1 (5 bases). Germline loops: CDR1 SGHTA, CDR2 FQGNSA. V was shortened by 2 bases and J by 11 bases, with 10 bases between the two germline ends. The CDR3 is 13 residues long. The CDR3 reads CASSLWGETPLHF. CDR3 in DNA: TGTGCCAGCAGCTTATGGGGGGAAACACCCCTCCACTTT.

This clonotype occurred many times. The V gene is TRBV7-9, the J gene TRBJ1-4; 7 nucleotides agree with TRBD1. The V gene's germline CDR1 is SEHNR and CDR2 FQNEAQ (reference sequence). This CDR3 has 13 residues. V shed 5 bases, J shed 8 bases, and the junction held 5 bases outside the gene matches. CDR3 sequence reads: CASSPGTDEKLFF. The CDR3 DNA reads TGTGCCAGCAGCCCCGGGACAGACGAAAAACTGTTTTTT.

In its sample, this clonotype was seen many times. The gene calls are TRBV15 and TRBJ1-5, with D unclear. V shed 0 bases and J shed 5 bases, with 5 bases lying between them. Germline CDR1 LNHNV, CDR2 YYDKDF (reference sequence). The CDR3 loop spans 13 amino acids. The CDR3 sequence: CATSRDIDQPQHF. CDR3 DNA: TGTGCCACCAGCAGAGATATCGATCAGCCCCAGCATTTT.

The J gene is TRBJ1-4, the V gene TRBV29-1; possible D gene TRBD1, 5 bases. This CDR3 spans 15 amino acids. The germline CDR1 and CDR2 sequences are SQVTM and ANQGSEA. V was pared by 3 bases and J by 5 bases, with 16 bases between. The CDR3: CSVEVSGRDNEKLFF. CDR3 coding DNA: TGCAGCGTTGAGGTTAGCGGGAGGGACAATGAAAAACTGTTTTTT.

V usage is TRBV5-6 and J usage is TRBJ1-1; D is possibly TRBD1 (6 bases). The germline gives CDR1 SGHDT, CDR2 YYEEEE. Trimming removed 1 base from V and 5 bases from J, with 15 bases in between. The CDR3 runs 15 residues. In nucleotides, the CDR3 is TGTGCCAGCAGCTTGACACGGGGGGCTGGGACTGAAGCTTTCTTT. Its protein product is CASSLTRGAGTEAFF.

This rearrangement joins TRBV7-8 to TRBJ2-2; D is uncertain. Trimming pared 6 bases from V and 10 bases from J, leaving 21 bases between. CDR3 length: 15 residues. Per germline, CDR1 SGHVS and CDR2 FQNEAQ. The CDR3 here is CASSYNNAILAELFF. CDR3 DNA sequence: TGTGCCAGCAGTTATAACAATGCAATTCTCGCGGAGCTGTTTTTT.

This clonotype came up a few times. The chain combines TRBV4-1 with TRBJ2-7, with TRBD1 matching over 10 bases. In germline, CDR1 is MGHRA, CDR2 YSYEKL. V was pared by 3 bases and J by 3 bases, with 5 bases of the junction left unmatched. The CDR3 contains 15 residues. This chain's CDR3 is CASSHLGTGDYEQYF. DNA for the CDR3: TGCGCCAGCAGCCATCTCGGGACAGGGGACTACGAGCAGTACTTC.

This clonotype showed up many times. The V gene is TRBV7-2, the J gene TRBJ1-1; D call uncertain. This CDR3 spans 14 amino acids. V was shortened by 1 base and J by 0 bases, with 6 bases between the two germline ends. From germline, CDR1 is SGHTA and CDR2 FQGNSA. CDR3 amino acids: CASSLVRMNTEAFF. The CDR3 DNA sequence: TGTGCCAGCAGCTTAGTACGTATGAACACTGAAGCTTTCTTT.

The sample holds many counts of this clonotype. This chain links TRBV10-2 with TRBJ1-6, with a possible D match to TRBD1 (5 bases). The CDR3 extends over 14 amino acids. V lost 3 bases and J 6 bases, leaving 9 bases between the germline ends. Germline values: CDR1 WSHSY, CDR2 SAAADI. The CDR3 bases are TGCGCCAGCAGTGATCCAGGGAGTAATTCACCCCTCCACTTT. As protein: CASSDPGSNSPLHF.